The 18 T cell receptor beta chains reported below all come from one sample, sequenced in a study of T cell responses to AZD1222 COVID-19 vaccine. Clones were sequenced by immunoSEQ multiplex PCR, and TCRdb holds only the in-frame ones, with some missing. Here the sample spans around 140,000 clones, about 90% being singletons. The input for sequencing was peripheral blood, taken 28 days after the second AZD1222 dose. These receptors originate from an adult who received the AZD1222 COVID-19 vaccine.

The chain couples TRBV27 to TRBJ2-1; no reliable D call. This CDR3 region has 11 residues. CDR1 and CDR2 from the germline V gene are MNHEY and SMNVEV (reference sequence). The germline V and J ends were trimmed by 8 bases and 8 bases, with 10 bases remaining between them. The CDR3 loop is CASGRIYEQFF. The CDR3 DNA follows: TGTGCCAGCGGACGAATCTATGAGCAGTTCTTC.

CDR3 in DNA: TGTGCCAGCAGCGCGCGGACTAGCGGGAGTAGTTTGACCGGGGAGCTGTTTTTT. This translates into CASSARTSGSSLTGELFF. The chain links TRBV7-8 to TRBJ2-2, with 13 bases lining up with TRBD2. This CDR3 region has 18 residues. From germline, CDR1 is SGHVS and CDR2 FQNEAQ. J was trimmed by 5 bases and V by 5 bases; bases with no gene match: 11.

The rearrangement links TRBV7-6 to TRBJ1-4; TRBD1 matches at 8 bases. V lost 1 base, J lost 4 bases, and 5 bases stayed unmatched. The CDR3 runs to 16 residues. CDR1 is SGHVS and CDR2 is FNYEAQ in the germline V gene. The CDR3 is CASSLVQGASNEKLFF. In nucleotides, the CDR3 is TGTGCCAGCAGCTTAGTCCAGGGGGCAAGTAATGAAAAACTGTTTTTT.

The gene calls are TRBV30 and TRBJ2-7, with a weak D call TRBD1 (5 bases). CDR1 and CDR2 (germline): GTSNPN, SVGIG (reference sequence). V gave up 0 bases and J gave up 7 bases, with 7 bases separating them. The CDR3 spans 11 residues. The CDR3 spells CAWSVRGEQYF. CDR3 DNA sequence: TGTGCCTGGAGTGTAAGGGGAGAGCAGTACTTC.

V and J are TRBV6-4 and TRBJ2-1; 8 bases map to TRBD2. Germline trimming cut 6 bases from V and 6 bases from J; bases unmatched to any gene: 16. The germline V gene encodes CDR1 MRHNA and CDR2 SNTAGT. The CDR3 runs 17 residues. Here the CDR3 DNA reads TGTGCCAGCAGCCCCGAACTAGCGGTTGTGGGGCGCAATGAGCAGTTCTTC. Protein: CASSPELAVVGRNEQFF.

The rearrangement joins TRBV2 to TRBJ2-2; D is possibly TRBD1 (6 bases). This CDR3 has 18 amino acids. The germline V and J ends were trimmed by 6 bases and 1 base, with 21 bases remaining between them. The germline V gene has CDR1 SNHLY and CDR2 FYNNEI. This CDR3 reads CASRPSPTGFGNTGELFF. Here the CDR3 DNA reads TGTGCCAGCAGGCCCTCCCCGACAGGATTCGGGAACACCGGGGAGCTGTTTTTT.

This chain connects TRBV19 to TRBJ1-4; no reliable D call. Germline assignment: CDR1 LNHDA and CDR2 SQIVND (reference sequence). The CDR3 sequence is 16 residues long. V was trimmed by 2 bases and J by 5 bases, leaving 15 bases between them. The CDR3 protein is CASSINAGLMNEKLFF. CDR3 bases: TGTGCCAGTAGTATAAACGCGGGATTAATGAATGAAAAACTGTTTTTT.

This clone was picked up one time. The rearrangement joins TRBV2 to TRBJ2-7, with 9 positions matching TRBD1. The CDR3 loop spans 14 amino acids. Germline V gene sequence: CDR1 SNHLY, CDR2 FYNNEI. With V trimmed by 5 bases and J by 1 base, 3 bases remained unmatched. CDR3 in amino acids: CASSWDRASYEQYF. The CDR3 DNA reads TGTGCCAGCAGTTGGGACAGGGCTTCCTACGAGCAGTACTTC.

A single count supports this clone. The chain recombines TRBV18 with TRBJ2-2, with D maybe TRBD1 (6 bases). Trimming removed 3 bases from V and 3 bases from J, with 11 bases in between. The germline V gene has CDR1 KGHSH and CDR2 LQKENI. The CDR3 runs to 15 residues. The CDR3 DNA reads TGTGCCAGCTCACCCAGGACAGCAGACACCGGGGAGCTGTTTTTT. This gives the protein CASSPRTADTGELFF.

This chain joins TRBV2 and TRBJ1-5; D is unresolved. This CDR3 spans 13 amino acids. The V end lost 10 bases, the J end lost 3 bases, and 13 bases lay between the germline ends. Germline CDR1 and CDR2: SNHLY and FYNNEI. DNA for the CDR3: TGTGCCATCAACCAGGCTTACAATCAGCCCCAGCATTTT. It specifies CAINQAYNQPQHF.

The chain is built from TRBV12-5 and TRBJ2-5; D possibly uses TRBD1 or TRBD2 (6 bases each). Germline values: CDR1 LGHNT, CDR2 FRNRAP. V lost 7 bases and J 5 bases, leaving 14 bases between the germline ends. This CDR3 is 13 amino acids long. Here the CDR3 reads CASDPGAGETQYF. In nucleotides, the CDR3 is TGTGCTAGTGACCCGGGGGCGGGGGAGACCCAGTACTTC.

The gene calls are TRBV5-1 and TRBJ2-3; no firm D call. The CDR3 has 14 residues. Trimming took 3 bases from V and 6 from J, leaving 14 bases between them. In germline, CDR1 is SGHRS, CDR2 YFSETQ. This CDR3 reads CASSSPPPADTQYF. The CDR3 DNA follows: TGCGCCAGCAGCTCCCCGCCTCCGGCGGATACGCAGTATTTT.

The chain links TRBV5-1 to TRBJ1-2, with D unclear. CDR1 SGHRS and CDR2 YFSETQ come from the germline V gene. V was clipped by 0 bases and J by 4 bases, with 10 bases between them. CDR3 length equals 14 residues. The CDR3 coding sequence is TGCGCCAGCAGCTTGGTCCAGCCTGGCTATGGCTACACCTTC. Protein product: CASSLVQPGYGYTF.

This rearrangement joins TRBV7-3 to TRBJ1-1, with D hard to call. There are 13 residues in the CDR3. The germline V and J ends were trimmed by 5 bases and 4 bases, with 11 bases remaining between them. CDR1 is SGHTA, CDR2 FQGTGA, per germline. CDR3 sequence: CASSSQSRTEAFF. The DNA of the CDR3 is TGTGCCAGCAGCAGTCAGAGTCGCACTGAAGCTTTCTTT. Drawing the rest from reference TRBV7-3 and TRBJ1-1, the complete variable domain is GAGVSQTPSNKVTEKGKYVELRCDPISGHTALYWYRQSLGQGPEFLIYFQGTGAADDSGLPNDRFFAVRPEGSVSTLKIQRTERGDSAVYLCASSSQSRTEAFFGQGTRLTVV.

Points on this clone: A much larger clone lies a single base off, so this may be a read error. This CDR3 is also generated by other DNA sequences in the sample. The chain couples TRBV19 to TRBJ1-1; D might be TRBD1 (5 bases). Trimming removed 2 bases at V and 1 base at J, with 5 bases between. In germline, CDR1 is LNHDA, CDR2 SQIVND (reference sequence). CDR3 size: 13 residues. The CDR3 bases are TGTGCCAGTAGTATACAGGGGAACACTGAAGCTTTCTTT. Its protein product is CASSIQGNTEAFF.

The rearrangement joins TRBV27 to TRBJ2-1; 7 bases line up with TRBD2. V lost 3 bases and J lost 4; bases outside the gene matches: 9. In germline, CDR1 is MNHEY, CDR2 SMNVEV (reference sequence). The CDR3 runs to 16 residues. The CDR3 bases are TGTGCCAGCAGTTTGGGCGGGAGAGCCCCATACAATGAGCAGTTCTTC. This codes for CASSLGGRAPYNEQFF.

The V and J genes are TRBV9 and TRBJ1-1, with D perhaps TRBD1 (5 bases). The CDR3 consists of 16 residues. Germline V gene lookup returns CDR1 SGDLS and CDR2 YYNGEE. Trimming shortened V by 0 bases and J by 4 bases, and 16 bases separated the two germline ends. The chain's CDR3 is CASSVAASGGGTEAFF. In nucleotides, the CDR3 is TGTGCCAGCAGCGTAGCAGCATCTGGGGGAGGCACTGAAGCTTTCTTT.

J is TRBJ1-6 and V is TRBV13, with 8 bases fitting TRBD1. The V gene's germline CDR1 is PRHDT and CDR2 FYEKMQ (reference sequence). The J segment lost 0 bases and the V segment lost 6 bases, leaving 7 bases of the junction unmatched. The CDR3 covers 17 residues. This CDR3 reads CASRTTGESSYNSPLHF. CDR3 nucleotide sequence: TGTGCCAGCAGAACGACAGGGGAAAGCTCCTATAATTCACCCCTCCACTTT.